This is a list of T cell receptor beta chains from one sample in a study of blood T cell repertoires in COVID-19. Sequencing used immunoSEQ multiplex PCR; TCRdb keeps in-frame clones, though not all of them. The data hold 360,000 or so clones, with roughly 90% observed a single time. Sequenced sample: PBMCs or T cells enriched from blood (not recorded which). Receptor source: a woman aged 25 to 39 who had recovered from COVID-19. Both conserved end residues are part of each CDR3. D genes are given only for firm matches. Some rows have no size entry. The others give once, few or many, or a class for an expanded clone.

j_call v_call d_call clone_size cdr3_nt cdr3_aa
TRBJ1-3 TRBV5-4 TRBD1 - TGTGCCAGCAGCTTGGACAGGGGTCACACCATATATTTT CASSLDRGHTIYF
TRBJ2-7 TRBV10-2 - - TGCGCCAGCAGTGACCTGCAAGCAACCTACGAGCAGTACTTC CASSDLQATYEQYF
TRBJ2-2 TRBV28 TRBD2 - TGTGCCAGCAGTTTTTCCTCAGCGGGAGGGAACACCGGGGAGCTGTTTTTT CASSFSSAGGNTGELFF
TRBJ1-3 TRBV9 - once TGTGCCAGCAGTGCTCACTACTCGCCCACAGGGAACTCTGGAAACACCATATATTTT CASSAHYSPTGNSGNTIYF
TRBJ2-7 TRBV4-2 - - TGTGCCAGCAGCCTCTCGGGGAACGAGCAGTACTTC CASSLSGNEQYF
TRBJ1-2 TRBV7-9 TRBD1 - TGTGCCAGCAGCTTAGAGACAGGGCAAGTGGGTGGCTACACCTTC CASSLETGQVGGYTF
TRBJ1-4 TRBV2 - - TGTGCCTGCACTCAGGGGTATGAAAAACTGTTTTTT CACTQGYEKLFF
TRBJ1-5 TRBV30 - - TGTGCCTGGAGCGCCGCTCGTGGGCTTGCGAGCAATCAGCCCCAGCATTTT CAWSAARGLASNQPQHF
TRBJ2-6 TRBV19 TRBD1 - TGTGCCAGTACCAGGGGGACAGGTCGCTCTGGGGCCAACGTCCTGACTTTC CASTRGTGRSGANVLTF
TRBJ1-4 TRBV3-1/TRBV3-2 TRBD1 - TGTGCCAGCAGCCAAGACTTGGACAGGGGACTGTTTTTT CASSQDLDRGLFF
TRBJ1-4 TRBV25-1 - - TGTGCCAGCAGTGATCCCGGGTTCAGCAGTGAAAAACTGTTTTTT CASSDPGFSSEKLFF
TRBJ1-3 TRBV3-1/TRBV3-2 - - TGTGCCAGCAGCCAAGGTCAGGGGGGAAACACCATATATTTT CASSQGQGGNTIYF
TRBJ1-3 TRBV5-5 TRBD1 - TGTGCCAGCAGCTGGGGACAGGGACAATCTGGAAACACCATATATTTT CASSWGQGQSGNTIYF
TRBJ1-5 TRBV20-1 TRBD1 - TGCAGTGCTAGTTTAATGCCCGGGACAGGGGGATGGTATAGCAATCAGCCCCAGCATTTT CSASLMPGTGGWYSNQPQHF
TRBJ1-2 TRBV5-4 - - TGTGCCAGCAGCTTAGCCGGTTTCTATGGCTACACCTTC CASSLAGFYGYTF
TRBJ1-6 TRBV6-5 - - TGTGCCAGTACCGATGACACCTCCTATAATTCACCCCTCCACTTT CASTDDTSYNSPLHF
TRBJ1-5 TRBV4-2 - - TGTGCCAGCAGCCAAGTAATCTCGGAGGGGTTGTTTCAGCCCCAGCATTTT CASSQVISEGLFQPQHF
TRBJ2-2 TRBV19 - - TGTGCCAGTAGTATCGCCGGGGACACCGGGGAGCTGTTTTTT CASSIAGDTGELFF
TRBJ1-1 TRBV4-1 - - TGCGCCAGCAGCCAGGCCCCCCGATGGAACACTGAAGCTTTCTTT CASSQAPRWNTEAFF
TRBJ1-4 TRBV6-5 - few TGTGCCAGCAGTCGAGTAGGAGGGGAAAAACTGTTTTTT CASSRVGGEKLFF
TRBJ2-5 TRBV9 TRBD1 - TGTGCCAGCAGCAGAGGGACAGGGGGCGCGGAGACCCAGTACTTC CASSRGTGGAETQYF
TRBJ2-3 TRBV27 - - TGTGCCAGCAGTTTACAAACTAGCACAGATACGCAGTATTTT CASSLQTSTDTQYF
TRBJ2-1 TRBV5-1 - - TGCGCCAGCAGCTTGGCCCTCTCCTACAATGAGCAGTTCTTC CASSLALSYNEQFF
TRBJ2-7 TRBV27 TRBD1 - TGTGCCAGCAGTGCAGACAGGGCCTACGAGCAGTACTTC CASSADRAYEQYF
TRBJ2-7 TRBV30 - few TGTGCCTGGAGTCCGTTGGGGGGGCACTACGAGCAGTACTTC CAWSPLGGHYEQYF
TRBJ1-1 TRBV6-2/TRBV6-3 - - TGTGCCAGCAGCTACTCGGACACGTTAAACACTGAAGCTTTCTTT CASSYSDTLNTEAFF
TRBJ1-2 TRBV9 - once TGTGCCAGCAGCTCAGAAGCGGGGGGTAACTATGGCTACACCTTC CASSSEAGGNYGYTF
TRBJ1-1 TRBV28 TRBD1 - TGTGCCAGCAGTTTAGGCAGGGGGCCTGAAGCTTTCTTT CASSLGRGPEAFF
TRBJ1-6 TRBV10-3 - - TGTGCCATCAGTGAACCACAGGGAACCACTTCACCCCTCCACTTT CAISEPQGTTSPLHF
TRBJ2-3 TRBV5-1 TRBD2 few TGCGCCAGCGGCGGGGGGGCCGGCACAGATACGCAGTATTTT CASGGGAGTDTQYF
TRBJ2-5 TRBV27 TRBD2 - TGTGCCAGCAGTCAGGGGACTAGCGGCTCCCAAGAGACCCAGTACTTC CASSQGTSGSQETQYF
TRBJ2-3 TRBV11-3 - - TGTGCCAGCAGCCCCCGCGGGGCAGGAGAGGCAGATACGCAGTATTTT CASSPRGAGEADTQYF
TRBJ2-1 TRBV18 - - TGTGCCAGCTCCTCCGGGTTCGACAATGAGCAGTTCTTC CASSSGFDNEQFF
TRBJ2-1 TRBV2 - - TGTGCCAGCACCCGACTAGTCTCTGACAATGAGCAGTTCTTC CASTRLVSDNEQFF
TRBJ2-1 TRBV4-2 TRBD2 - TGTGCCAGCAGCCAGGGGACTAGCGGGGGTGGTGAGCAGTTCTTC CASSQGTSGGGEQFF
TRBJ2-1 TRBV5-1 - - TGCGCCAGCAGCTTGGTTGGAGGGCCTAGCAGCTCCTACAATGAGCAGTTCTTC CASSLVGGPSSSYNEQFF
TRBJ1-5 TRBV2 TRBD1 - TGTGCCAGCACCCGGGGACAGGGGTATCAGCCCCAGCATTTT CASTRGQGYQPQHF
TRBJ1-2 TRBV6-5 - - TGTGCCAGCAGCTCGGTGGACAGTGCGCCCCTCTTC CASSSVDSAPLF
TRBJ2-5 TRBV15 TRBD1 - TGTGCCACCAGCAGGGACAGGGGAGAGACCCAGTACTTC CATSRDRGETQYF
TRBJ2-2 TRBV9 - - TGTGCCAGCAGCGTAGGAGGGGGGGCCACCGGGGAGCTGTTTTTT CASSVGGGATGELFF
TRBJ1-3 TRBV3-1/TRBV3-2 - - TGTGCCAGCAGCCAAGCGGGGTATGGAAACACCATATATTTT CASSQAGYGNTIYF
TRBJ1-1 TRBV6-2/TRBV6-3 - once TGTGCCAGCAGTTACGGAGGGGAAAACACTGAAGCTTTCTTT CASSYGGENTEAFF
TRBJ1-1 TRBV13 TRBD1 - TGTGCCAGCAGCTTCGGACAGGGGACCACTGAAGCTTTCTTT CASSFGQGTTEAFF
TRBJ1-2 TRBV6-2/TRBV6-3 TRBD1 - TGTGCCAGCAGTTACGGGACAGGGGACTATGGCTACACCTTC CASSYGTGDYGYTF
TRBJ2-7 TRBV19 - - TGTGCCAGTAGTATAAGTTCGGGTCTAGTATCCTACGAGCAGTACTTC CASSISSGLVSYEQYF
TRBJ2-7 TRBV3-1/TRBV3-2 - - TGTGCCAGCAGCCAAGACGGCGGGTACGAGCAGTACTTC CASSQDGGYEQYF
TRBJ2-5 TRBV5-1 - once TGCGCCAGCAGTCACGGGACTGGACAAGAGACCCAGTACTTC CASSHGTGQETQYF
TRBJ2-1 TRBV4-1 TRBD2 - TGCGCCAGCAGCCAGAACCTAGCGGGGGTTGGACCTGGAGTCTTC CASSQNLAGVGPGVF
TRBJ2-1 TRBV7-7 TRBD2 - TGTGCTAGCAGCCCGCGACTAGCGGGAGCCTACAATGAGCAGTTCTTC CASSPRLAGAYNEQFF
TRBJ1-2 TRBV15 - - TGTGCCACCAGCAGACGGAGGGAGGCTGGCTACACCTTC CATSRRREAGYTF
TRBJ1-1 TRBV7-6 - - TGTGCCAGCAGCCCACAGGGCAGGAACACTGAAGCTTTCTTT CASSPQGRNTEAFF
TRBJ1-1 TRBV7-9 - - TGTGCCAGCAGCTCCCTACAGGGAAAGAACACTGAAGCTTTCTTT CASSSLQGKNTEAFF
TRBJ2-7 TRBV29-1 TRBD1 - TGCAGCGTTGATACCGGGGACAGGGGACCCTACGAGCAGTACTTC CSVDTGDRGPYEQYF
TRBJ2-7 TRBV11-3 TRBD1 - TGTGCCAGCAGCACGGCCCGGGATGAGGGACAGACATACGAGCAGTACTTC CASSTARDEGQTYEQYF